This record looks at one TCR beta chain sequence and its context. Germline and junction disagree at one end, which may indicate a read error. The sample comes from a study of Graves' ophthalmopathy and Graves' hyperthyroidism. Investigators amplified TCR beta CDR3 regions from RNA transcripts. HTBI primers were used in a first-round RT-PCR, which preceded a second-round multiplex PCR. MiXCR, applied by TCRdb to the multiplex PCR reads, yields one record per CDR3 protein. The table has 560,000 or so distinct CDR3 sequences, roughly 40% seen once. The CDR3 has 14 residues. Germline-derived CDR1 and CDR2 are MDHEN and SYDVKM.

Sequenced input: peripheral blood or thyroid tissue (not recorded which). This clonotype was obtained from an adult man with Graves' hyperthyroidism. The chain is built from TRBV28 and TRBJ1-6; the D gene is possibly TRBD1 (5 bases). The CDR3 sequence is CTSSLQVYGTPLHF. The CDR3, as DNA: TGTACCAGCAGTTTACAGGTCTACGGGACACCCCTCCACTTT.